This T cell receptor beta chain was obtained from a study of blood T cell repertoires in COVID-19. TCRdb's copy holds only in-frame clones and misses some; the assay was immunoSEQ multiplex PCR. Altogether about 310,000 clones are present, around 87% being singletons, with the ten largest covering 1%. The V end was cut by 1 base, the J end by 10 bases, with 11 bases between. CDR1 is GTSNPN, CDR2 SVGIG, per germline (reference sequence). The CDR3 consists of 13 residues. This clone was detected a few times. The sequenced material came from peripheral blood. This rearrangement joins TRBV30 to TRBJ1-6, with D possibly matching TRBD1 (5 bases). The sequence was collected from a man aged 50 or older with active or convalescent COVID-19. The CDR3 is CAWSGTTGSPLHF. The CDR3 coding sequence is TGTGCCTGGAGTGGGACAACTGGGTCACCCCTCCACTTT.